This TCR beta chain was sequenced during a study of cytomegalovirus exposure and HLA in healthy donors. Study at large: The 95 million to 120 million unique TCR beta sequences, from 150 million to 200 million T cells, were found by an earlier analysis. Whole-study results and caveats: An ancestry cluster, one associated with Asian ancestry, reportedly showed fewer N-insertions than the approximately 670-donor mean in a later analysis. An analysis done earlier found most TCR beta V segments productive about 87% or about 30% of the time. Usually a TCR sequence was rare, but some public TCRs were found in many donors.

The PCR had 60 Vbeta and 13 Jbeta primers. Clones were read by immunoSEQ multiplex PCR, and TCRdb kept only the in-frame ones, dropping some. The sample holds about 130,000 clones, roughly 85% seen once. The CDR3 covers 15 residues. V trimming: 6 bases; J trimming: 0 bases; junction bases outside the gene matches: 7. CDR1 and CDR2 from the germline V gene are MDHEN and SYDVKM. Details on this clone: Its antigen is as yet unknown.

This sequence originates from a man in his late teens or twenties in good health and CMV-seropositive. Sequencing was carried out using PBMCs. The rearrangement links TRBV28 to TRBJ2-7; 8 nucleotides line up with TRBD1. CDR3 residues: CASRPRTGPSYEQYF. Here the CDR3 DNA reads TGTGCCAGCAGACCCCGGACAGGGCCCTCCTACGAGCAGTACTTC. The full variable domain, rest sourced from reference TRBV28 and TRBJ2-7, is DVKVTQSSRYLVKRTGEKVFLECVQDMDHENMFWYRQDPGLGLRLIYFSYDVKMKEKGDIPEGYSVSREKKERFSLILESASTNQTSMYLCASRPRTGPSYEQYFGPGTRLTVT.